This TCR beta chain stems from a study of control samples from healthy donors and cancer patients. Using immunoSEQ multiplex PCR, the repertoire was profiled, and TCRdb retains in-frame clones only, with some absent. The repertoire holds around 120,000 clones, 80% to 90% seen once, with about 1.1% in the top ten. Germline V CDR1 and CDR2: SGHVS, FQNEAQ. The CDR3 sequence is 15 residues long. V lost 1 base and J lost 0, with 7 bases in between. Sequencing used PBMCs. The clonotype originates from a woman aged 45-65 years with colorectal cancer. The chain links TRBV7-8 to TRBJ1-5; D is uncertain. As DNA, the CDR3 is TGTGCCAGCAGCTTAGTGCAGGATAGCAATCAGCCCCAGCATTTT. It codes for CASSLVQDSNQPQHF.